This T cell receptor beta chain stems from a study of control samples from healthy donors and cancer patients. Germline assignment: CDR1 MRHNA and CDR2 SNTAGT. The CDR3 loop spans 14 amino acids. Trimming removed 5 bases from V and 4 bases from J; junction bases left unmatched: 4. Repertoires were generated with immunoSEQ multiplex PCR, while TCRdb's copy carries only in-frame clones and drops some. Of about 71,000 clones in the sample, about 90% were seen once. The sequence was obtained from a man between 60 and 75 years old with lung cancer. This chain connects TRBV6-4 to TRBJ2-2; TRBD1 agrees at 7 bases. Sample: PBMCs. The CDR3 here is CASSRTGITGELFF. The CDR3 bases are TGTGCCAGCAGTCGGACAGGAATCACCGGGGAGCTGTTTTTT.